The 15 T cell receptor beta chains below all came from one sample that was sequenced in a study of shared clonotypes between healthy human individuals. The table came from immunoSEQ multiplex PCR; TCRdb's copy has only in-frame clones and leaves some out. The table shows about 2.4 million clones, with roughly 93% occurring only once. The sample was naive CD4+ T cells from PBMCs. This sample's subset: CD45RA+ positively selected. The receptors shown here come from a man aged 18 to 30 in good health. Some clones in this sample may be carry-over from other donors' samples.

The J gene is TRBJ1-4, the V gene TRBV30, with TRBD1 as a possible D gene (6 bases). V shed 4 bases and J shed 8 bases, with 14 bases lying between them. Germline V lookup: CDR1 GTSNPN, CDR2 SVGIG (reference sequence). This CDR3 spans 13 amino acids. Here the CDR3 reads CAWIGQGREKLFF. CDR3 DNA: TGTGCCTGGATTGGTCAGGGGAGGGAAAAACTGTTTTTT.

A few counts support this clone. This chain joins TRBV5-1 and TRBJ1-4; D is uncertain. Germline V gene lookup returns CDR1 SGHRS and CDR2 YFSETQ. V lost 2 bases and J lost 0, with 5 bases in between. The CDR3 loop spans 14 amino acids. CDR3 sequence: CASSFQATNEKLFF. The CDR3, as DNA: TGCGCCAGCAGCTTTCAAGCAACTAATGAAAAACTGTTTTTT.

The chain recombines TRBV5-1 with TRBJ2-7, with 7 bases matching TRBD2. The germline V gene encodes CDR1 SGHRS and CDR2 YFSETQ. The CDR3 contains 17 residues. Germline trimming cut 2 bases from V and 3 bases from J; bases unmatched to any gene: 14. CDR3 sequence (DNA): TGCGCCAGCAGCTTATTCCCGATCGGGACTACCATCTACGAGCAGTACTTC. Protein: CASSLFPIGTTIYEQYF. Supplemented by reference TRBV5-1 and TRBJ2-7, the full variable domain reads KAGVTQTPRYLIKTRGQQVTLSCSPISGHRSVSWYQQTPGQGLQFLFEYFSETQRNKGNFPGRFSGRQFSNSRSEMNVSTLELGDSALYLCASSLFPIGTTIYEQYFGPGTRLTVT.

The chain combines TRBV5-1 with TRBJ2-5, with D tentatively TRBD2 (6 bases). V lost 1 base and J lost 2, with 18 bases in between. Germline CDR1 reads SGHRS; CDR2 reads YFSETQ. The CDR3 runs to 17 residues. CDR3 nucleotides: TGCGCCAGCAGCTTGTCCCGGTCTTCGGGGGTACAAGAGACCCAGTACTTC. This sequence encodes CASSLSRSSGVQETQYF.

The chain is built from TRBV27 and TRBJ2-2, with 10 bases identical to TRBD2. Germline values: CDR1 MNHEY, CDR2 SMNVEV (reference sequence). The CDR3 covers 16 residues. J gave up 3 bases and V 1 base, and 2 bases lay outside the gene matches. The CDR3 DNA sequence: TGTGCCAGCAGTTTATTTGGACTAGCGGACACCGGGGAGCTGTTTTTT. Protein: CASSLFGLADTGELFF.

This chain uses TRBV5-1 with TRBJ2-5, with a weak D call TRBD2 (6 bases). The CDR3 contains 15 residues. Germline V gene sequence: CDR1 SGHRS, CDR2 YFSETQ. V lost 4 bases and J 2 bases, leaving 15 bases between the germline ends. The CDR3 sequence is CASSMGPTRQETQYF. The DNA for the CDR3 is TGCGCCAGCAGCATGGGCCCGACTAGACAAGAGACCCAGTACTTC.

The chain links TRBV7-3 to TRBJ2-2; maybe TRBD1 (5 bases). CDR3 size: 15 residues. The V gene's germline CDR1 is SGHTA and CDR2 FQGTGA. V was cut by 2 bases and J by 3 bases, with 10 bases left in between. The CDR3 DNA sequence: TGTGCCAGCAGCTTAGATCAGGGCCACACCGGGGAGCTGTTTTTT. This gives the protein CASSLDQGHTGELFF.

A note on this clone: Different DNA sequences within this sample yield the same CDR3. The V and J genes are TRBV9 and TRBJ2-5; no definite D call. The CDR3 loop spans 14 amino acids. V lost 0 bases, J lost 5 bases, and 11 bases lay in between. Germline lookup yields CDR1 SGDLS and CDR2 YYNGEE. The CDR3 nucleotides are TGTGCCAGCAGCGTAGGGGTGGGCCGGGAGACCCAGTACTTC. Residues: CASSVGVGRETQYF. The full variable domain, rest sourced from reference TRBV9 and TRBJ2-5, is DSGVTQTPKHLITATGQRVTLRCSPRSGDLSVYWYQQSLDQGLQFLIQYYNGEERAKGNILERFSAQQFPDLHSELNLSSLELGDSALYFCASSVGVGRETQYFGPGTRLLVL.

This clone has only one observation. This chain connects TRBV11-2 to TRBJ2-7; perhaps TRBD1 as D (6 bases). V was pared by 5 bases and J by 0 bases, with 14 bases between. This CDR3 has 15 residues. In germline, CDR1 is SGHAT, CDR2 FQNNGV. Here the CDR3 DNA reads TGTGCCAGCAGCCGCCCCGACAGGAGCTCCTACGAGCAGTACTTC. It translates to CASSRPDRSSYEQYF.

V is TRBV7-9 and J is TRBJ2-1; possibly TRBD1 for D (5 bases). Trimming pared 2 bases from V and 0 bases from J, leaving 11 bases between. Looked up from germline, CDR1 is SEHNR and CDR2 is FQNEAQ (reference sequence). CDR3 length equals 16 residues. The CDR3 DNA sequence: TGTGCCAGCAGCTTAATGCAGGGTAGCTCCTACAATGAGCAGTTCTTC. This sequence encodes CASSLMQGSSYNEQFF.

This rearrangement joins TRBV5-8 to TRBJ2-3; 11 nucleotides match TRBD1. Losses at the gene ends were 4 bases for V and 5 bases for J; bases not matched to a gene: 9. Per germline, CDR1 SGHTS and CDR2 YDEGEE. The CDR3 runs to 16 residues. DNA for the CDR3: TGTGCCAGCAGCCAATCCCGGACAGGGGGCCGAGATACGCAGTATTTT. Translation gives CASSQSRTGGRDTQYF.

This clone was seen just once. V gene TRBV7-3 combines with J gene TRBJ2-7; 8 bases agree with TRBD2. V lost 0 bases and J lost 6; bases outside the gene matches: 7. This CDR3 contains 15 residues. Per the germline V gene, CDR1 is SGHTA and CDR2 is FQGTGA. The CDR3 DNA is TGTGCCAGCAGCTTAACGACTAGCGCGGGAAGCGAGCAGTACTTC. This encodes CASSLTTSAGSEQYF.

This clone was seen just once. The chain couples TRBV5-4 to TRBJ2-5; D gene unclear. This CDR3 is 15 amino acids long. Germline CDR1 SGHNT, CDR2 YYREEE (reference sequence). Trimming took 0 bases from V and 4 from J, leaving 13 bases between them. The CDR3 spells CASSLGDTVVETQYF. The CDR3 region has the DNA TGTGCCAGCAGCTTGGGAGACACAGTGGTAGAGACCCAGTACTTC.

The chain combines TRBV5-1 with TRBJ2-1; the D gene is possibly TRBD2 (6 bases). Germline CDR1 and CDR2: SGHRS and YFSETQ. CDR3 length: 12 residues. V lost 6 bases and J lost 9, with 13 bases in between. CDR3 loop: CASISYGGEQFF. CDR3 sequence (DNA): TGCGCCAGCATCTCTTACGGGGGTGAGCAGTTCTTC.

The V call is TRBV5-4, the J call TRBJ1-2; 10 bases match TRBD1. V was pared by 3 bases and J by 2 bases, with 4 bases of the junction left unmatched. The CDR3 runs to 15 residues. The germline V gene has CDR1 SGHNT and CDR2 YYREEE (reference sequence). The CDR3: CASSSEGQGNYGYTF. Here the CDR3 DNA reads TGTGCCAGCAGCTCGGAGGGACAGGGGAACTATGGCTACACCTTC.